The 27 T cell receptor beta chains reported below all come from one sample, sequenced in a study of T cells in Graves' hyperthyroidism and ophthalmopathy. Amplified TCR beta CDR3 regions came from RNA transcripts. HTBI primers drove first-round RT-PCR of the TCR CDR3. TCRdb ran MiXCR on the multiplex PCR reads and lists one entry per CDR3 protein. The table has 93,000 or so distinct CDR3 sequences, approximately 50% seen once. Sequencing input: blood. These receptors were obtained from a man in his forties or fifties with Graves' hyperthyroidism.

The table lists this clonotype with many counts. The CDR3 region is CASLPTLVLTDTQYF. In nucleotides, the CDR3 is TGTGCCAGCCTACCCACCCTCGTATTAACAGATACGCAGTATTTT. V and J are TRBV7-9 and TRBJ2-3; no firm D call. Trimming removed 8 bases at V and 3 bases at J, with 18 bases between. CDR3 length: 15 residues. Germline V CDR1 and CDR2: SEHNR, FQNEAQ (reference sequence).

This clonotype was detected many times. The chain carries TRBV6-2 or TRBV6-3 and TRBJ1-1; maybe TRBD1 (5 bases). The CDR3 spans 13 residues. Germline V gene lookup returns CDR1 MNHEY and CDR2 SVGEGT. Trimming shortened V by 7 bases and J by 0 bases, and 9 bases separated the two germline ends. The CDR3 bases are TGTGCCAGCACCTCGACAGTGAACACTGAAGCTTTCTTT. Protein: CASTSTVNTEAFF.

In regard to this clonotype: Because the CDR3's place on the DNA is in doubt, the DNA is left out and the CDR3 is given as listed by TCRdb. The rearrangement links TRBV20-1 to TRBJ2-7; the D segment call TRBD2 is taken from the table without a DNA check. The germline V gene has CDR1 DFQATT and CDR2 SNEGSKA (reference sequence). The CDR3 spans 15 amino acids, including both terminal residues. CDR3 amino acids: CSADGRGGYTFEQYF.

This clonotype was counted ten times or more. This chain links TRBV5-5 with TRBJ2-3; D not resolved. The CDR3 has 14 amino acids. From germline, CDR1 is SGHKS and CDR2 YYEKEE (reference sequence). Trimming cost V 5 bases and J 0 bases, with 10 bases left between them. Here the CDR3 DNA reads TGTGCCAGCAGGCGACTGGCCAGCACAGATACGCAGTATTTT. This encodes CASRRLASTDTQYF.

Details on this clonotype: A much larger clone is a single base away; this may be a read error. The rearrangement links TRBV6-2 or TRBV6-3 to TRBJ2-1; no firm D call. Per the germline V gene, CDR1 is MNHEY and CDR2 is SVGEGT. The CDR3 has 13 residues. CDR3 loop: CASSPVPYNGQFF. Here the CDR3 DNA reads TGTGCCAGCAGTCCCGTCCCGTACAATGGGCAGTTCTTC.

This clonotype was observed a handful of times. This chain uses TRBV6-5 with TRBJ2-7, with D possibly matching TRBD1 (6 bases). With 7 bases removed from V and 2 bases from J, the gap between germline ends came to 24 bases. CDR3 size: 17 residues. Germline CDR1 is MNHEY and CDR2 is SVGAGI. The CDR3 loop is CASTSASGTNSPYEQYF. CDR3 sequence (DNA): TGTGCCAGCACCTCAGCCTCCGGGACAAACTCTCCCTACGAGCAGTACTTC.

The chain couples TRBV24-1 to TRBJ1-1, with TRBD1 matching 9 bases. This CDR3 contains 17 residues. Germline CDR1 reads KGHDR; CDR2 reads SFDVKD. Losses at the gene ends were 3 bases for V and 5 bases for J; bases not matched to a gene: 12. DNA of the CDR3: TGTGCCACCAGTGATGCATCCGGGACAGGGTCGGGGACTGAAGCTTTCTTT. It yields the protein CATSDASGTGSGTEAFF.

A note on this clonotype: The CDR3 carries no conserved terminal phenylalanine or tryptophan, so it likely arises from a read error. It is unclear where the CDR3 begins or ends on the DNA, so no DNA is shown, and the CDR3 is as TCRdb lists it. The chain is built from TRBV12-3 or TRBV12-4 and TRBJ1-1; whether TRBD1, the table's D call, matches the DNA was not checked. The CDR3 adds up to 12 amino acids, both ends counted. This chain's CDR3 is CASSYRVQRASL.

Ten or more counts support this clonotype. CDR3 sequence reads: CASSLSPGVTNTGELFF. In DNA form, the CDR3 reads TGTGCCAGCAGCTTAAGCCCTGGGGTCACGAACACCGGGGAGCTGTTTTTT. The rearrangement uses TRBV7-8 and TRBJ2-2; D gene unclear. CDR3 length: 17 residues. Per the germline V gene, CDR1 is SGHVS and CDR2 is FQNEAQ. Trimming removed 2 bases from V and 0 bases from J, with 13 bases in between.

This clonotype has more than one count but fewer than ten. Possible read error: a much larger clone is one base away. This chain uses TRBV6-1 with TRBJ2-7; D unclear. Looked up from germline, CDR1 is MNHNS and CDR2 is SASEGT. CDR3 length equals 11 residues. V lost 1 base and J 6 bases, leaving 4 bases between the germline ends. CDR3 in DNA: TGTGCCAGCAGTGAAGACACCGAGCAGTACTTC. This sequence encodes CASSEDTEQYF.

At least ten counts were recorded for this clonotype. The J gene is TRBJ2-1, the V gene TRBV7-8; D is unclear. This CDR3 comprises 13 residues. Trimming took off 5 bases at V and 1 base at J, with 6 bases between the two ends. Germline lookup yields CDR1 SGHVS and CDR2 FQNEAQ. CDR3 amino acids: CASSPPSYNEQFF. CDR3 bases: TGTGCCAGCAGCCCACCGTCCTACAATGAGCAGTTCTTC.

In its sample, this clonotype was seen many times. V is TRBV5-1 and J is TRBJ2-6; 7 bases match TRBD1. Germline V gives CDR1 SGHRS, CDR2 YFSETQ. The trim removed 2 bases at V and 2 bases at J, leaving 1 base unmatched. The CDR3 consists of 15 residues. The DNA of the CDR3 is TGCGCCAGCAGCTTACAGGGGACTGGGGCCAACGTCCTGACTTTC. This gives the protein CASSLQGTGANVLTF.

Many counts were recorded for this clonotype. The chain uses TRBV6-1 and TRBJ2-7; 7 bases line up with TRBD2. Per the germline V gene, CDR1 is MNHNS and CDR2 is SASEGT. Losses at the gene ends were 6 bases for V and 4 bases for J; bases not matched to a gene: 12. The CDR3 totals 15 residues. The DNA of the CDR3 is TGTGCCAGCAGCCAAGCGGGGTCCAAGGGATACGAGCAGTACTTC. It codes for CASSQAGSKGYEQYF.

This clonotype has just a few counts. The final CDR3 position lacks the conserved phenylalanine or tryptophan, pointing to a likely read error. It is unclear where the CDR3 begins or ends on the DNA, so no DNA is shown, and the CDR3 is as TCRdb lists it. The J gene is TRBJ2-1, the V gene TRBV7-2; TRBD2, the D gene given by the table, was not confirmed from the DNA. CDR1 and CDR2 (germline): SGHTA, FQGNSA. The CDR3 extends over 8 residues, inclusive of both ends. CDR3: CASSLLAG.

This chain joins TRBV2 and TRBJ2-2; D is perhaps TRBD1 or TRBD2 (6 bases each). The J call may be wrong; the DNA end is better matched by TRBJ2-3. Germline V CDR1 and CDR2: SNHLY, FYNNEI. The CDR3 totals 15 residues. CDR3 sequence: CASMPGASLADTQYF. CDR3 DNA: TGTGCCAGCATGCCGGGGGCTAGCCTCGCAGATACGCAGTATTTT.

V and J are TRBV5-1 and TRBJ1-5; 7 bases are a match to TRBD1. This CDR3 is 16 amino acids long. The trim removed 4 bases at V and 3 bases at J, leaving 10 bases unmatched. CDR1 is SGHRS, CDR2 YFSETQ, per germline. CDR3 residues: CASSLLTQGYNQPQHF. CDR3 nucleotides: TGCGCCAGCAGCCTGCTTACACAGGGGTACAATCAGCCCCAGCATTTT.

The chain employs TRBV11-2 and TRBJ1-1, with 9 bases matching TRBD1. CDR1 SGHAT and CDR2 FQNNGV come from the germline V gene. With V trimmed by 4 bases and J by 1 base, 4 bases remained unmatched. This CDR3 has 15 amino acids. CDR3 coding DNA: TGTGCCAGCAGCTCCGCGGACAGGGGGAACACTGAAGCTTTCTTT. This gives the protein CASSSADRGNTEAFF.

This clonotype was recorded a few times. The V and J genes are TRBV7-2 and TRBJ2-1; TRBD2 aligns across 11 bases. The ends lost 8 bases at V and 2 bases at J; junction bases unmatched: 8. Per the germline V gene, CDR1 is SGHTA and CDR2 is FQGNSA. This CDR3 comprises 16 residues. The CDR3 is CASSPLAGGPYNEQFF. In nucleotides, the CDR3 is TGTGCCAGCTCACCCTTAGCGGGGGGGCCCTACAATGAGCAGTTCTTC.

V is TRBV15 and J is TRBJ1-4, with D uncertain. V dropped 0 bases and J dropped 8 bases, with 7 bases sitting between them. The CDR3 contains 13 residues. CDR1 is LNHNV and CDR2 is YYDKDF in the germline V gene (reference sequence). CDR3 bases: TGTGCCACCAGCAGAGATCGGGGAGAAAAACTGTTTTTT. Its protein product is CATSRDRGEKLFF.

As concerns this clonotype: Mismatch with germline at one junction end may stem from a read error. This chain uses TRBV14 with TRBJ2-7; D ambiguous. This CDR3 has 14 residues. Germline V lookup: CDR1 SGHDN, CDR2 FVKESK. This CDR3 reads CASSQGMGPYEQDF. The CDR3 nucleotides are TGCGCCAGCAGCCAAGGAATGGGTCCCTACGAGCAGGACTTC.

Points on this clonotype: A read error may produce the germline difference seen at one junction end. CDR3 sequence: CTSRESGLYTEAFF. The CDR3 coding sequence is TGCACCAGCAGAGAATCGGGACTTTACACTGAAGCTTTCTTT. The chain uses TRBV10-1 and TRBJ1-1, with a possible D match to TRBD1 (5 bases). Germline lookup yields CDR1 WNHNN and CDR2 SYGVQD (reference sequence). This CDR3 has 14 residues.

The gene calls are TRBV6-1 and TRBJ2-1, with TRBD1 as a possible D gene (5 bases). The germline V and J ends were trimmed by 2 bases and 7 bases, with 6 bases remaining between them. The CDR3 is 12 residues long. Germline values: CDR1 MNHNS, CDR2 SASEGT. Written as DNA, the CDR3 is TGTGCCAGCAGTGAAAGGGGAAATGAGCAGTTCTTC. Its translation is CASSERGNEQFF.

This clonotype was detected ten times or more. This rearrangement joins TRBV6-4 to TRBJ2-3; no definite D call. Trimming stripped 3 bases from V and 2 bases from J, with 6 bases between. The germline V gene encodes CDR1 MRHNA and CDR2 SNTAGT. The CDR3 spans 13 residues. CDR3: CASSESVTDTQYF. CDR3 nucleotides: TGTGCCAGCAGTGAATCGGTCACAGATACGCAGTATTTT.

The chain uses TRBV11-2 and TRBJ2-7; perhaps TRBD2 as D (5 bases). The CDR3 is made up of 16 amino acids. Germline V gene sequence: CDR1 SGHAT, CDR2 FQNNGV. V was pared by 0 bases and J by 1 base, with 13 bases between. CDR3 in DNA: TGTGCCAGCAGCTTAGATCCGGGATCCAAGTCCTACGAGCAGTACTTC. This gives the protein CASSLDPGSKSYEQYF. The full variable domain, rest sourced from reference TRBV11-2 and TRBJ2-7, is EAGVAQSPRYKIIEKRQSVAFWCNPISGHATLYWYQQILGQGPKLLIQFQNNGVVDDSQLPKDRFSAERLKGVDSTLKIQPAKLEDSAVYLCASSLDPGSKSYEQYFGPGTRLTVT.

This rearrangement joins TRBV7-9 to TRBJ2-5; D is possibly TRBD2 (7 bases). The CDR3 runs 15 residues. V was cut by 0 bases and J by 4 bases, with 12 bases left in between. The germline V gene encodes CDR1 SEHNR and CDR2 FQNEAQ (reference sequence). The CDR3 DNA is TGTGCCAGCAGCTTAGCGGGGGGGCTCAGAGAGACCCAGTACTTC. Translating gives CASSLAGGLRETQYF.

This chain connects TRBV19 to TRBJ1-2; TRBD1 is a possible D gene (5 bases). The germline V and J ends were trimmed by 3 bases and 5 bases, with 13 bases remaining between them. There are 14 residues in the CDR3. Germline V gives CDR1 LNHDA, CDR2 SQIVND (reference sequence). The CDR3 loop reads CASSITGAGYGYTF. CDR3 sequence (DNA): TGTGCCAGTAGTATCACCGGGGCGGGGTATGGCTACACCTTC.

Points on this clonotype: A clone one base away is much larger, so this may be a read error. The V gene is TRBV7-9, the J gene TRBJ2-3; D remains unclear. Germline loops: CDR1 SEHNR, CDR2 FQNEAQ (reference sequence). This CDR3 is built from 12 residues. Trimming took off 5 bases at V and 6 bases at J, with 9 bases between the two ends. CDR3 region: CASSQGRDTQYF. In DNA form, the CDR3 reads TGTGCCAGCAGCCAAGGCCGCGATACGCAGTATTTT.